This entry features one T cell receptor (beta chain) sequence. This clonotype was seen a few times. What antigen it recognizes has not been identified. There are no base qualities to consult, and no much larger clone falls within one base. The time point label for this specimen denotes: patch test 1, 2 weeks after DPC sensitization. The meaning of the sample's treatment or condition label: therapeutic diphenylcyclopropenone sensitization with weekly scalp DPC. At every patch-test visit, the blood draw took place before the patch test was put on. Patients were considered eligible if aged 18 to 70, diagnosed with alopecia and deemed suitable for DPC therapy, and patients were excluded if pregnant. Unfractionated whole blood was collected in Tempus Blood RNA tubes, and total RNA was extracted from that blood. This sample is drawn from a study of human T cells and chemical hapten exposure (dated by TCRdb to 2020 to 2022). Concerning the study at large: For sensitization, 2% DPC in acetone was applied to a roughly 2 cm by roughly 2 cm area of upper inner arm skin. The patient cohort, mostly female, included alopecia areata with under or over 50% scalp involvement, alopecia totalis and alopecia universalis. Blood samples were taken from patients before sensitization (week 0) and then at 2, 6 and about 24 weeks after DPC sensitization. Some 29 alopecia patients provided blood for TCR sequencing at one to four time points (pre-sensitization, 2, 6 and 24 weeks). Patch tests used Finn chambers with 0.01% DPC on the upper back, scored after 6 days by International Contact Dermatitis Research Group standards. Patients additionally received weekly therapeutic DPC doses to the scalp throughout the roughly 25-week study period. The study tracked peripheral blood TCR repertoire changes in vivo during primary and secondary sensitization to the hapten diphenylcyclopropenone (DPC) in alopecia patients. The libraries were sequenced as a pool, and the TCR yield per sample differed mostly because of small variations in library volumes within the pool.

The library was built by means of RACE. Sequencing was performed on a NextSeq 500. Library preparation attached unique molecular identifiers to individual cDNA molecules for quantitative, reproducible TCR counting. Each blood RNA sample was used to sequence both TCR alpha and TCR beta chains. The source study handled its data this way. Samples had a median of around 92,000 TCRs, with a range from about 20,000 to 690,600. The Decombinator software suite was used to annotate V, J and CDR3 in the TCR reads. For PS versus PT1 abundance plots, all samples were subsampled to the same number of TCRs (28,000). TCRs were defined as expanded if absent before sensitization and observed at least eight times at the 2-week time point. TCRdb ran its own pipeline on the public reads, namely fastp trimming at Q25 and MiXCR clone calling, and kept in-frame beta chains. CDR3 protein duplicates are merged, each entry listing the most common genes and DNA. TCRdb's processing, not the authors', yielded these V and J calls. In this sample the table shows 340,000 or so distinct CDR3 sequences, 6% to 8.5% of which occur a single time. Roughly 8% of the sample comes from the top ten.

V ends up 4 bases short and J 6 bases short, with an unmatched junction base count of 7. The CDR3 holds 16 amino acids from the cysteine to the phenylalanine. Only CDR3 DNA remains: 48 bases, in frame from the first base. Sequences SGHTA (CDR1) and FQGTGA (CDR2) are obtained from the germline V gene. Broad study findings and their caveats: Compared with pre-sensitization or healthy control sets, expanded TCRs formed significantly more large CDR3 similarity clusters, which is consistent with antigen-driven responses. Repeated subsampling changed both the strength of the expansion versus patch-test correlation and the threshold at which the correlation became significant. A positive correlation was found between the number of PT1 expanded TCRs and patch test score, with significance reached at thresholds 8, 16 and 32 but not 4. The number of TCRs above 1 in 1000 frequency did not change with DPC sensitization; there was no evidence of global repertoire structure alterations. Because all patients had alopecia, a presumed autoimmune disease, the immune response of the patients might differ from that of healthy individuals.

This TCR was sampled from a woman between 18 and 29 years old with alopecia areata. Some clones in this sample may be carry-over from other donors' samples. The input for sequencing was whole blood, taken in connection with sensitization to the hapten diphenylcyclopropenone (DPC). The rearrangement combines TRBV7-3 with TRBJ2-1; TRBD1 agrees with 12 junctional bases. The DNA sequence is TGTGCCAGCAGCTCCCCCGGGACAGGGGGCTCCAATGAGCAGTTCTTC. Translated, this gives CASSSPGTGGSNEQFF.